Following are 21 T cell receptor beta chains from one sample sequenced in a study of response to subunit inactivated influenza vaccine (dated by TCRdb to the late 2010s). The time point label for this specimen denotes: more than 40 days after influenza vaccine administration. Receptor libraries were prepared by RT-PCR. Sequencing instrument: Illumina HiSeq 2500. TCRdb itself trimmed the public reads at Q25 with fastp, ran MiXCR and retained productive beta chains. One record per CDR3 amino acid sequence lists the most common genes and DNA. This sample gives some 500,000 distinct CDR3 sequences in total; 13% of them show up just once. The biggest ten clones account for approximately 14% of the sample. Sequencing used PBMCs from blood, obtained about 6 weeks after vaccination. The receptors here all came from a man aged 50 to 60 who received an inactivated influenza vaccine. Donor details come from another sample of the same person, matched by shared clones.

This clonotype was observed a few times. This chain links TRBV20-1 with TRBJ2-2, with no clear D. Germline CDR1 reads DFQATT; CDR2 reads SNEGSKA (reference sequence). V was cut by 7 bases and J by 3 bases, with 12 bases left in between. The length of the CDR3 is 13 residues. The CDR3 protein is CSGRPTHTGELFF. DNA of the CDR3: TGCAGTGGTAGGCCGACCCACACCGGGGAGCTGTTTTTT.

This clonotype was counted many times. This sequence joins TRBV6-2 or TRBV6-3 and TRBJ2-3; D is uncertain. This CDR3 is 13 amino acids long. Trimming left V 7 bases short and J 0 bases short, with 8 bases between. CDR1 is MNHEY and CDR2 is SVGEGT in the germline V gene. CDR3 nucleotide sequence: TGTGCCAGCACCCTTACTAGCACAGATACGCAGTATTTT. Residues: CASTLTSTDTQYF.

This clonotype was seen only a few times. This rearrangement joins TRBV12-3 or TRBV12-4 to TRBJ2-5; D is perhaps TRBD1 (9 bases). Trimming cost V 4 bases and J 2 bases, with 32 bases left between them. CDR3 size: 21 residues. The DNA for the CDR3 is TGTGCCAGCAGTTATAGCGGGACAGGGTATTCCCGAAACTTACTACAAGAGACCCAGTACTTC. Translating it yields CASSYSGTGYSRNLLQETQYF.

The table lists this clonotype with a few counts. This chain uses TRBV4-3 with TRBJ1-4; 9 bases agree with TRBD1. The CDR3 runs to 16 residues. CDR1 is LGHNA, CDR2 YSLEER, per germline. With 1 base clipped from V and 4 bases from J, the junction kept 4 bases outside the gene matches. The CDR3 spells CASSQGRQGVNEKLFF. The DNA of the CDR3 is TGCGCCAGCAGCCAAGGGCGACAGGGGGTTAATGAAAAACTGTTTTTT.

The CDR3: CASSLSSGGANNEQFF. The CDR3 bases are TGCGCCAGCAGCCTCAGTAGCGGGGGGGCGAACAATGAGCAGTTCTTC. This sequence joins TRBV4-3 and TRBJ2-1, with 11 bases fitting TRBD2. Looked up from germline, CDR1 is LGHNA and CDR2 is YSLEER. The ends lost 4 bases at V and 5 bases at J; junction bases unmatched: 7. The CDR3 totals 16 residues.

The sample holds a few counts of this clonotype. The rearrangement joins TRBV6-2 or TRBV6-3 to TRBJ2-1; 14 nucleotides match TRBD2. Trimming at V came to 4 bases and at J to 0 bases, leaving 2 bases not matched to a gene. The CDR3 covers 17 residues. Looked up from germline, CDR1 is MNHEY and CDR2 is SVGEGT. The CDR3 is CASSSGTSGSSYNEQFF. CDR3 bases: TGTGCCAGCAGTTCCGGGACTAGCGGGAGCTCCTACAATGAGCAGTTCTTC.

The rearrangement links TRBV29-1 to TRBJ2-7, with 14 positions matching TRBD2. V trimming: 6 bases; J trimming: 4 bases; junction bases outside the gene matches: 5. CDR3 length: 14 residues. The V gene's germline CDR1 is SQVTM and CDR2 ANQGSEA. The CDR3 coding sequence is TGCAGCGTGAGAGGGACTAGCGGGGGATACGAGCAGTACTTC. Amino acid sequence: CSVRGTSGGYEQYF.

This clonotype appeared a few times. V is TRBV18 and J is TRBJ2-5, with D uncertain. The CDR3 runs to 15 residues. V shed 0 bases and J shed 7 bases, with 15 bases lying between them. The germline V gene encodes CDR1 KGHSH and CDR2 LQKENI. The DNA of the CDR3 is TGTGCCAGCTCACCACCTAACAGCCTTTCGTGGACCCAGTACTTC. Translating it yields CASSPPNSLSWTQYF. Full variable domain (outside the CDR3, taken from reference TRBV18 and TRBJ2-5): NAGVMQNPRHLVRRRGQEARLRCSPMKGHSHVYWYRQLPEEGLKFMVYLQKENIIDESGMPKERFSAEFPKEGPSILRIQQVVRGDSAAYFCASSPPNSLSWTQYFGPGTRLLVL.

This clonotype was observed many times. This chain links TRBV7-2 with TRBJ2-7; a weak D match, TRBD1 (5 bases). There are 16 residues in the CDR3. V dropped 4 bases and J dropped 3 bases, with 19 bases sitting between them. Germline CDR1 is SGHTA and CDR2 is FQGNSA. CDR3 in DNA: TGTGCCAGCAGCTCCCCGACCGCAGGGTTAAACTACGAGCAGTACTTC. Protein sequence: CASSSPTAGLNYEQYF.

This clonotype turned up a few times. The V gene is TRBV11-2, the J gene TRBJ2-2; 7 nucleotides line up with TRBD1. The V segment lost 5 bases and the J segment 4 bases; nucleotides outside the gene matches: 7. This CDR3 comprises 15 residues. Germline assignment: CDR1 SGHAT and CDR2 FQNNGV. CDR3 sequence (DNA): TGTGCCAGCAGCCGAACAGGGGTCGGCACCGGGGAGCTGTTTTTT. Its protein is CASSRTGVGTGELFF.

This clonotype was seen a few times. The CDR3 DNA sequence: TGCGCCAGCAGCTTGGACAGGGGGTCCGTGTACTTC. It specifies CASSLDRGSVYF. This rearrangement joins TRBV5-1 to TRBJ2-7; 8 bases are a match to TRBD1. V was clipped by 0 bases and J by 12 bases; unmatched bases: 5. CDR3 length: 12 amino acids. Germline lookup yields CDR1 SGHRS and CDR2 YFSETQ.

This sequence joins TRBV7-7 and TRBJ2-5; the D call may be TRBD1 or TRBD2 (5 bases each). V was cut by 5 bases and J by 5 bases, with 18 bases left in between. Germline CDR1 SSHAT, CDR2 FNYEAQ (reference sequence). This CDR3 contains 15 residues. This CDR3 is CASSQGRWVDETQYF. In nucleotides, the CDR3 is TGTGCCAGCAGCCAGGGACGGTGGGTGGATGAGACCCAGTACTTC.

In its sample, this clonotype was seen many times. V usage is TRBV5-1 and J usage is TRBJ2-1; D is uncertain. Trimming removed 4 bases at V and 5 bases at J, with 7 bases between. The CDR3 runs 12 residues. The germline V gene encodes CDR1 SGHRS and CDR2 YFSETQ. The CDR3 sequence is CASSPPDNEQFF. The CDR3 DNA sequence: TGCGCCAGCAGCCCCCCAGACAATGAGCAGTTCTTC.

This clonotype occurred a few times. DNA of the CDR3: TGTGCCAGCAGTGAGACAGGGTGGAAGCAGTACTTC. Translation gives CASSETGWKQYF. The rearrangement uses TRBV6-2 or TRBV6-3 and TRBJ2-7; 7 bases fit TRBD1. Trimming at V came to 5 bases and at J to 8 bases, leaving 6 bases not matched to a gene. Germline V gene sequence: CDR1 MNHEY, CDR2 SVGEGT. The CDR3 length is 12 residues.

This clonotype has a handful of counts. The chain combines TRBV6-2 or TRBV6-3 with TRBJ2-7; 11 bases align to TRBD2. The V segment lost 3 bases and the J segment 2 bases; nucleotides outside the gene matches: 9. CDR1 is MNHEY and CDR2 is SVGEGT in the germline V gene. The CDR3 runs 17 residues. CDR3 DNA: TGTGCCAGCAGTTATAGCGGGAGGGAAAGATACACCTACGAGCAGTACTTC. This encodes CASSYSGRERYTYEQYF.

The rearrangement uses TRBV18 and TRBJ2-3; D remains unclear. V was trimmed by 2 bases and J by 3 bases, leaving 12 bases between them. The germline gives CDR1 KGHSH, CDR2 LQKENI. The CDR3 sequence is 15 residues long. DNA for the CDR3: TGTGCCAGCTCACCAAGGCAAGACCAGACAGATACGCAGTATTTT. Protein: CASSPRQDQTDTQYF.

The chain has TRBV20-1 and TRBJ2-1, with D unclear. The V gene's germline CDR1 is DFQATT and CDR2 SNEGSKA (reference sequence). This CDR3 region has 15 residues. The V end lost 1 base, the J end lost 3 bases, and 13 bases lay between the germline ends. CDR3 nucleotides: TGCAGTGCTAGAGGGCCATTAGCCAGCTACAATGAGCAGTTCTTC. Amino acids: CSARGPLASYNEQFF.

The chain employs TRBV28 and TRBJ1-1; D may be TRBD1 (5 bases). V lost 6 bases to trimming and J lost 0 bases, with 17 bases between them. This CDR3 has 16 residues. CDR1 is MDHEN and CDR2 is SYDVKM in the germline V gene. CDR3 loop: CASSLYPGGMNTEAFF. Here the CDR3 DNA reads TGTGCCAGCAGCCTGTACCCCGGGGGAATGAACACTGAAGCTTTCTTT.

In this sample, this clonotype turned up a few times. This chain uses TRBV7-9 with TRBJ2-7; D ambiguous. The CDR3 has 13 amino acids. Germline CDR1 reads SEHNR; CDR2 reads FQNEAQ (reference sequence). Trimming removed 1 base at V and 7 bases at J, with 11 bases between. The CDR3 spells CASSLDAASEQYF. The DNA of the CDR3 is TGTGCCAGCAGCTTAGATGCAGCCAGTGAGCAGTACTTC. The full variable domain, its missing parts supplied by reference TRBV7-9 and TRBJ2-7, is DTGVSQNPRHKITKRGQNVTFRCDPISEHNRLYWYRQTLGQGPEFLTYFQNEAQLEKSRLLSDRFSAERPKGSFSTLEIQRTEQGDSAMYLCASSLDAASEQYFGPGTRLTVT.

The chain combines TRBV6-1 with TRBJ2-1, with TRBD2 matching over 13 bases. The CDR3 runs 16 residues. CDR1 and CDR2 (germline): MNHNS, SASEGT. Losses at the gene ends were 6 bases for V and 4 bases for J; bases not matched to a gene: 6. The CDR3 bases are TGTGCCAGCAGGAAAGCGGGACTAGCGGGGTACAATGAGCAGTTCTTC. It is translated as CASRKAGLAGYNEQFF.

V gene TRBV28 combines with J gene TRBJ2-1; TRBD2 is a possible D gene (5 bases). This CDR3 is built from 13 residues. Trimming cost V 6 bases and J 10 bases, with 16 bases left between them. Germline CDR1 is MDHEN and CDR2 is SYDVKM. CDR3 nucleotide sequence: TGTGCCAGCAGACCGCCGCTCCGGGGAGAGCAGTTCTTC. This codes for CASRPPLRGEQFF.